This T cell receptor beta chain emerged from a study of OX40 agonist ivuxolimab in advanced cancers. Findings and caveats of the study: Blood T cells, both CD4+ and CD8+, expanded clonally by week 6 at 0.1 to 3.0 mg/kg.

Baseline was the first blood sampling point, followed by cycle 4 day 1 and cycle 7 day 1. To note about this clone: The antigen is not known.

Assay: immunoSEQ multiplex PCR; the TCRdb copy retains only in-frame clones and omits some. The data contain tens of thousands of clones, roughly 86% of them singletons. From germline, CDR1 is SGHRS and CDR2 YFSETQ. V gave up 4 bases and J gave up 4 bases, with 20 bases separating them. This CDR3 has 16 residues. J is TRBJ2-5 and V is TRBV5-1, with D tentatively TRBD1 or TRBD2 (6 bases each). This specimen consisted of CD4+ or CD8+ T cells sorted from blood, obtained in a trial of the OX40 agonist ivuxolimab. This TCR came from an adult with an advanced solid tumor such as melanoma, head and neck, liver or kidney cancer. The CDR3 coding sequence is TGCGCCAGCAGCCTGGAGGGCAGGGGACGGTTAGAGACCCAGTACTTC. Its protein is CASSLEGRGRLETQYF.